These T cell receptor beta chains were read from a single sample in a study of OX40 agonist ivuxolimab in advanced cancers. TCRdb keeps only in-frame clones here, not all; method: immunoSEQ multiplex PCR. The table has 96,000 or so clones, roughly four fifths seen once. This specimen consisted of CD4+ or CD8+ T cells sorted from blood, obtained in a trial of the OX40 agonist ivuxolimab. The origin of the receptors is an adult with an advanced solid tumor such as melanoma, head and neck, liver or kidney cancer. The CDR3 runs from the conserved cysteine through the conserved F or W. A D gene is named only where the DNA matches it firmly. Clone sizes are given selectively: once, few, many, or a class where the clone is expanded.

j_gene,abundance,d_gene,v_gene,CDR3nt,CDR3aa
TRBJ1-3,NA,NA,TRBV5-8,TGTGCCAGCAGCCACAATGGGGACACCATATATTTT,CASSHNGDTIYF
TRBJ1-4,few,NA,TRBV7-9,TGTGCCAGCAGCTTAGAGGGACGGTCAAAACTGTTTTTT,CASSLEGRSKLFF
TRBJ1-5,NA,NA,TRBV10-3,TGTGCCATCAGTGGGGGTGGCGGTAATCAGCCCCAGCATTTT,CAISGGGGNQPQHF
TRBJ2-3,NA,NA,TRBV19,TGTGCCAGTGGCCTTTTTGGAGATACGCAGTATTTT,CASGLFGDTQYF
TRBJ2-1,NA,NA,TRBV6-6,TGTGCCAGCAGTTACCTTGCGTCTAGCTCCTACAATGAGCAGTTCTTC,CASSYLASSSYNEQFF
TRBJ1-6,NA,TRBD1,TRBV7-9,TGTGCCAGCAGCCGACAGGGGAGTAATTCACCCCTCCACTTT,CASSRQGSNSPLHF
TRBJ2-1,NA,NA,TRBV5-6,TGTGCCAGCAGCACCACGCTCATGGGGGAGCAGTTCTTC,CASSTTLMGEQFF
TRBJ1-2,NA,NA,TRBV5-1,TGCGCCAGCAGCTTGCGGGGGGATGGCTACACCTTC,CASSLRGDGYTF
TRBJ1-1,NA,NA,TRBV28,TGTGCCAGCAGGCGCAGGGGCAGGAACACTGAAGCTTTCTTT,CASRRRGRNTEAFF
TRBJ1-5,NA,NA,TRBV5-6,TGTGCCAGCAGCGGGCAGGGGAATCAGCCCCAGCATTTT,CASSGQGNQPQHF
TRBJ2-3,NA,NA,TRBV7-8,TGTGCCAGCAGCGTAGGGTGGGGCACAGATACGCAGTATTTT,CASSVGWGTDTQYF
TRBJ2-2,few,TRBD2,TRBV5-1,TGCGCCAGCAGCTTAATGGGAGGGCAGACGACCGGGGAGCTGTTTTTT,CASSLMGGQTTGELFF
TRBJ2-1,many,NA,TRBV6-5,TGTGCCACAGTACCGTTAGCGGCTGGGAACAATGAGCAGTTCTTC,CATVPLAAGNNEQFF
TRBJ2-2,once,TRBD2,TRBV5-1,TGCGCCAGCAGCACGCTAGCGGGAGGAACCGGGGAGCTGTTTTTT,CASSTLAGGTGELFF
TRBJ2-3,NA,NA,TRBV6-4,TGTGCCAGCAGTGCCGATTCAGATACGCAGTATTTT,CASSADSDTQYF
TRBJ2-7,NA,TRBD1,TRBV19,TGTGCCAGTAGTCCCGGGACAGGGGCCCCTAACGAGCAGTACTTC,CASSPGTGAPNEQYF
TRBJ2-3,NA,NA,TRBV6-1,TGTGCCAGCAGGGGGACAGATACGCAGTATTTT,CASRGTDTQYF
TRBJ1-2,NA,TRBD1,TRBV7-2,TGTGCCAGCAGCTTGGGACAGACCATCTATGGCTACACCTTC,CASSLGQTIYGYTF
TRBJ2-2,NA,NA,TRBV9,TGTGCCAGCAGCGCAGGGTACACCGGGGAGCTGTTTTTT,CASSAGYTGELFF
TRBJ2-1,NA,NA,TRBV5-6,TGTGCCAGCAGCTTGGGGACAAGCGGCCCCTCGGTCAATGAGCAGTTCTTC,CASSLGTSGPSVNEQFF
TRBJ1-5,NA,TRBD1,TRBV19,TGTGCCAGTAGTGTGGACAGGATCAATCAGCCCCAGCATTTT,CASSVDRINQPQHF
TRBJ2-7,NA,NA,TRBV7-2,TGTGCCAGCAGCATACTACAGGGACACGAGCAGTACTTC,CASSILQGHEQYF
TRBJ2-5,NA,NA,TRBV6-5,TGTGCCAGCAAAGCGGGACAGTCGAGGGAGCAGTACTTC,CASKAGQSREQYF
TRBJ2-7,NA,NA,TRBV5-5,TGTGCCAGCAGCTTGGTCGTCTACGAGCAGTACTTC,CASSLVVYEQYF
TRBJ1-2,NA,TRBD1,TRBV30,TGTGCCTGGAGCTCCGGACAGGGTGGATTCTATGGCTACACCTTC,CAWSSGQGGFYGYTF
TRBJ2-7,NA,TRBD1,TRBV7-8,TGTGCCAGCAGCTTAGCCCCCCCCGGACAGGGCCCCTACGAGCAGTACTTC,CASSLAPPGQGPYEQYF
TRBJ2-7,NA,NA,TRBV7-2,TGTGCCAGCAGCCGGCAGAGCTCCTACGAGCAGTACTTC,CASSRQSSYEQYF
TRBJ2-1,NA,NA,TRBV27,TGTGCCAGCAGTTTCCTTTCGGGACCGAGCTCCTACAATGAGCAGTTCTTC,CASSFLSGPSSYNEQFF